The 18 T cell receptor beta chains in this list originate from one sample, sequenced in a study of control samples from healthy donors and cancer patients. This table comes from immunoSEQ multiplex PCR, and its TCRdb copy is limited to in-frame clones, with some not included. The sample has approximately 120,000 clones, about 89% seen once; the top ten hold 15% to 20%. Sequencing was performed on blood. These receptors came from a woman between 45 and 65 years old in good health.

The chain has TRBV9 and TRBJ2-2; D is perhaps TRBD2 (5 bases). This CDR3 has 14 amino acids. The V and J ends lost 5 bases and 7 bases respectively, with 15 bases between them. CDR1 is SGDLS and CDR2 is YYNGEE in the germline V gene. CDR3 bases: TGTGCCAGCAGTGCTAGGCCCGCGGGCGGGGAGCTGTTTTTT. This encodes CASSARPAGGELFF.

This chain connects TRBV6-2 or TRBV6-3 to TRBJ2-1, with 8 bases identical to TRBD2. CDR1 and CDR2 (germline): MNHEY, SVGEGT. J was trimmed by 0 bases and V by 4 bases; bases with no gene match: 11. The CDR3 totals 18 residues. In DNA, the CDR3 is TGTGCCAGCAGTTCGGGACTAGTCCCCTCGAGCTCCTACAATGAGCAGTTCTTC. It translates to CASSSGLVPSSSYNEQFF.

The count of this clone is one. The chain couples TRBV9 to TRBJ2-5, with a possible D match to TRBD1 (5 bases). The length of the CDR3 is 15 residues. Trimming took 3 bases from V and 1 from J, leaving 13 bases between them. Germline V CDR1 and CDR2: SGDLS, YYNGEE. The CDR3 protein is CASSASSGLQETQYF. The CDR3 DNA sequence: TGTGCCAGCAGCGCATCCTCAGGGCTCCAAGAGACCCAGTACTTC.

CDR3 in amino acids: CRGAVNTEAFF. DNA for the CDR3: TGCCGAGGGGCAGTGAACACTGAAGCTTTCTTT. This chain uses TRBV20-1 with TRBJ1-1; a weak D match, TRBD1 (5 bases). The CDR3 contains 11 residues. The V gene's germline CDR1 is DFQATT and CDR2 SNEGSKA (reference sequence).

CDR3 in amino acids: CASSQGTGSTGELFF. The CDR3 DNA reads as TGTGCCAGCAGCCAAGGGACAGGGAGCACCGGGGAGCTGTTTTTT. V is TRBV3-1 (or the pseudogene TRBV3-2) and J is TRBJ2-2; TRBD1 matches at 8 bases. This CDR3 contains 15 residues. Trimming at V came to 1 base and at J to 4 bases, leaving 2 bases not matched to a gene. Germline CDR1 LGHDT, CDR2 YNNKEL (reference sequence).

The chain links TRBV29-1 to TRBJ2-7; D is undetermined. Germline V CDR1 and CDR2: SQVTM, ANQGSEA. The CDR3 is 12 amino acids. The germline V and J ends were trimmed by 4 bases and 1 base, with 8 bases remaining between them. CDR3 sequence: CSVVVGSYEQYF. DNA for the CDR3: TGCAGCGTTGTCGTAGGTTCCTACGAGCAGTACTTC.

The chain is built from TRBV7-9 and TRBJ2-7, with 8 bases aligning to TRBD1. The CDR3 loop spans 15 amino acids. The V segment lost 5 bases and the J segment 4 bases; nucleotides outside the gene matches: 10. In germline, CDR1 is SEHNR, CDR2 FQNEAQ (reference sequence). DNA of the CDR3: TGTGCCAGCAGCCCTCGGGCAGGGGGCGGGTACGAGCAGTACGTC. It is translated as CASSPRAGGGYEQYV.

The chain has TRBV10-1 and TRBJ1-5, with D possibly TRBD1 on 5 matching bases. There are 13 residues in the CDR3. Looked up from germline, CDR1 is WNHNN and CDR2 is SYGVQD (reference sequence). Trimming shortened V by 6 bases and J by 3 bases, and 9 bases separated the two germline ends. The CDR3 DNA reads as TGCGCCAGCAGGGGACTGAACAATCAGCCCCAGCATTTT. Its translation is CASRGLNNQPQHF.

This chain joins TRBV18 and TRBJ2-3; TRBD2 aligns across 7 bases. V shed 3 bases and J 6 bases; nucleotides not matched to a gene: 9. This CDR3 is built from 15 residues. Germline V lookup: CDR1 KGHSH, CDR2 LQKENI. CDR3 protein: CASSPSPGAGDTQYF. The CDR3 nucleotides are TGTGCCAGCTCACCTTCTCCGGGAGCGGGGGATACGCAGTATTTT.

This clone was seen more than once but under ten times. The CDR3 loop is CASAPREYSNEQFF. DNA for the CDR3: TGTGCCAGCGCCCCCCGGGAGTACTCCAATGAGCAGTTCTTC. The chain has TRBV19 and TRBJ2-1, with D possibly matching TRBD2 (6 bases). The germline gives CDR1 LNHDA, CDR2 SQIVND (reference sequence). The CDR3 is 14 amino acids. V was shortened by 9 bases and J by 6 bases, with 18 bases between the two germline ends.

The J gene is TRBJ2-6, the V gene TRBV7-9; D is possibly TRBD1 (6 bases). CDR1 is SEHNR and CDR2 is FQNEAQ in the germline V gene (reference sequence). The ends were cut back, 1 base at V and 0 bases at J, with 13 bases in the middle. This CDR3 is built from 18 residues. The CDR3 bases are TGTGCCAGCAGCTTAGGGACAGATACCACCTCTGGGGCCAACGTCCTGACTTTC. Its translation is CASSLGTDTTSGANVLTF. The full variable domain, its missing parts supplied by reference TRBV7-9 and TRBJ2-6, is DTGVSQNPRHKITKRGQNVTFRCDPISEHNRLYWYRQTLGQGPEFLTYFQNEAQLEKSRLLSDRFSAERPKGSFSTLEIQRTEQGDSAMYLCASSLGTDTTSGANVLTFGAGSRLTVL.

The gene calls are TRBV7-4 and TRBJ2-5, with D possibly matching TRBD1 (8 bases). This CDR3 spans 19 amino acids. Germline V lookup: CDR1 SGHVT, CDR2 SQSDAQ. V was trimmed by 0 bases and J by 2 bases, leaving 22 bases between them. The CDR3 DNA reads as TGTGCCAGCAGCTTAGCGTCCACAGGGGGAGGGCGGTGGCAAGAGACCCAGTACTTC. It translates to CASSLASTGGGRWQETQYF.

This rearrangement joins TRBV4-1 to TRBJ1-2; a weak D match, TRBD1 (5 bases). The CDR3 runs 15 residues. CDR1 is MGHRA and CDR2 is YSYEKL in the germline V gene. Trimming took 3 bases from V and 4 from J, leaving 15 bases between them. The CDR3 coding sequence is TGCGCCAGCAGCCAGAGTCAGGACGGGGGCTATGGCTACACCTTC. Translating gives CASSQSQDGGYGYTF.

This sequence joins TRBV30 and TRBJ1-5; D unresolved. Trimming pared 2 bases from V and 5 bases from J, leaving 13 bases between. CDR3 length: 14 residues. Per the germline V gene, CDR1 is GTSNPN and CDR2 is SVGIG (reference sequence). The CDR3 DNA follows: TGTGCCTGGAGTACGGTCCCGGCGTATCAGCCCCAGCATTTT. Its translation is CAWSTVPAYQPQHF.

This chain joins TRBV5-7 and TRBJ1-2; unclear D gene. TRBV5-7 is known as an ORF, though its function is uncertain. Trimming cost V 5 bases and J 7 bases, with 6 bases left between them. This CDR3 comprises 10 residues. CDR3 sequence (DNA): TGTGCCAGCAGAGCCCTTGGCTACACCTTC. Encoded protein: CASRALGYTF.

The chain recombines TRBV9 with TRBJ1-1; weak D call: TRBD1 (6 bases). In germline, CDR1 is SGDLS, CDR2 YYNGEE. Between the trimmed V and J ends, which lost 3 bases and 1 base, there was a span of 10 bases. The CDR3 spans 14 residues. CDR3: CASSADRWNTEAFF. As DNA, the CDR3 is TGTGCCAGCAGCGCGGACAGATGGAACACTGAAGCTTTCTTT.

The chain carries TRBV19 and TRBJ1-1, with D unclear. This CDR3 spans 15 amino acids. V was shortened by 2 bases and J by 2 bases, with 12 bases between the two germline ends. Germline-derived CDR1 and CDR2 are LNHDA and SQIVND (reference sequence). Written as DNA, the CDR3 is TGTGCCAGTAGTATATCCCACATCCCCAACACTGAAGCTTTCTTT. Translating gives CASSISHIPNTEAFF. The complete variable domain, with remaining parts taken from reference TRBV19 and TRBJ1-1, reads DGGITQSPKYLFRKEGQNVTLSCEQNLNHDAMYWYRQDPGQGLRLIYYSQIVNDFQKGDIAEGYSVSREKKESFPLTVTSAQKNPTAFYLCASSISHIPNTEAFFGQGTRLTVV.

The chain has TRBV3-1 (or the pseudogene TRBV3-2) and TRBJ1-6; 9 bases align to TRBD1. J was trimmed by 13 bases and V by 4 bases; bases with no gene match: 2. The length of the CDR3 is 12 residues. Germline V gives CDR1 LGHDT, CDR2 YNNKEL (reference sequence). The CDR3 loop reads CASSRTGDPLHF. The CDR3 nucleotides are TGTGCCAGCAGCCGGACAGGGGACCCCCTCCACTTT.